This TCR beta chain was observed in a study of T cells in Graves' hyperthyroidism and ophthalmopathy. Amplification targeted TCR beta CDR3 regions from RNA transcripts. A set of HTBI primers served as the primers for a first-round RT-PCR of the TCR CDR3. TCRdb passed the multiplex PCR reads through MiXCR, listing each CDR3 protein once. The profile shows about 530,000 distinct CDR3 sequences, about 15% of them singletons. This clonotype was counted a single time. Its antigen is still unknown. Broader study findings: Within blood appeared most thyroid clonotypes that had expanded above 0.001.

Deletions cut 2 bases from V and 5 bases from J, with 13 bases between. This CDR3 has 15 residues. Germline assignment: CDR1 LNHDA and CDR2 SQIVND (reference sequence). Sequencing was carried out using blood. The V call is TRBV19, the J call TRBJ2-1, with D perhaps matching TRBD2 (6 bases). The clonotype was recovered from a woman in her late teens or twenties with Graves' ophthalmopathy. Here the CDR3 DNA reads TGTGCCAGTAGTATAATCCGGGAGAAGAACAATGAGCAGTTCTTC. It is translated as CASSIIREKNNEQFF.